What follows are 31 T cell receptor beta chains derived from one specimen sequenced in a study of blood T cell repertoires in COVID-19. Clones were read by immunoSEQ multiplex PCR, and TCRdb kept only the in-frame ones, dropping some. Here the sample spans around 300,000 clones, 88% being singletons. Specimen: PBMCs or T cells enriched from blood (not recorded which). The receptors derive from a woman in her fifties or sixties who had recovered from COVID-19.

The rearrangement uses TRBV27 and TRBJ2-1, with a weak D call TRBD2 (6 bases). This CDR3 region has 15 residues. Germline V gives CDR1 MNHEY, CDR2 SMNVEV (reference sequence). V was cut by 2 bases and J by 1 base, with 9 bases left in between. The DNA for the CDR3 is TGTGCCAGCAGTTTACCGGGGAGGTCCTACAATGAGCAGTTCTTC. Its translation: CASSLPGRSYNEQFF.

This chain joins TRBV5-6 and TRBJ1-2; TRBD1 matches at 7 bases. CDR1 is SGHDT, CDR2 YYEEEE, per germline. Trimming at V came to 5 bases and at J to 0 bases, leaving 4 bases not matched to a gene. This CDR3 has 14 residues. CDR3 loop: CASSRQGANYGYTF. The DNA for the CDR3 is TGTGCCAGCAGTCGACAGGGTGCTAACTATGGCTACACCTTC. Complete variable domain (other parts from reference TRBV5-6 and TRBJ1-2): DAGVTQSPTHLIKTRGQQVTLRCSPKSGHDTVSWYQQALGQGPQFIFQYYEEEERQRGNFPDRFSGHQFPNYSSELNVNALLLGDSALYLCASSRQGANYGYTFGSGTRLTVV.

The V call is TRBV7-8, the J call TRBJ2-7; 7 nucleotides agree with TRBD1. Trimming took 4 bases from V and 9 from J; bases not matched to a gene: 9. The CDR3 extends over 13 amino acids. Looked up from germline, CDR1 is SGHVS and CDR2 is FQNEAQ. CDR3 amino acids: CASSSRQGSRQYF. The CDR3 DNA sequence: TGTGCCAGCAGCTCCCGACAGGGTAGCCGGCAGTACTTC.

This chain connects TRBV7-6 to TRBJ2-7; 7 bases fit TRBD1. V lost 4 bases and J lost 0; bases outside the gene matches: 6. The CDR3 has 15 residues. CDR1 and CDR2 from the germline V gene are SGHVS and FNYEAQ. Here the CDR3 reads CASSSDRVPSYEQYF. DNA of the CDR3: TGTGCCAGCAGCTCCGACAGGGTTCCCTCCTACGAGCAGTACTTC.

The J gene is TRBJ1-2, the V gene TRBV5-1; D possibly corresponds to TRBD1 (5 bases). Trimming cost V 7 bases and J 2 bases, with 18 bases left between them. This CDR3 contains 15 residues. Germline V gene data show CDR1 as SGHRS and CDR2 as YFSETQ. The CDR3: CASGEQGGGNYGYTF. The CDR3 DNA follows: TGCGCCAGCGGCGAGCAGGGTGGGGGGAACTATGGCTACACCTTC.

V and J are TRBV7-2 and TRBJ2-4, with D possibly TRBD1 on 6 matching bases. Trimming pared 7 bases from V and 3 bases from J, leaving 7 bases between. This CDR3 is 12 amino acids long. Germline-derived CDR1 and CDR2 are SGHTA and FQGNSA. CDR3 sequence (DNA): TGTGCCAGCACGGACAGCAAAAACATTCAGTACTTC. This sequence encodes CASTDSKNIQYF.

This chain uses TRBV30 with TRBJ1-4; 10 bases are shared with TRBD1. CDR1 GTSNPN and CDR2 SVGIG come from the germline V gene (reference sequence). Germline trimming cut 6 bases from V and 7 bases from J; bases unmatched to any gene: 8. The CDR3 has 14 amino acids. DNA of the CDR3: TGTGCCTGCTCCTCTGACAGGGGGCTTGAAAAACTGTTTTTT. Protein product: CACSSDRGLEKLFF.

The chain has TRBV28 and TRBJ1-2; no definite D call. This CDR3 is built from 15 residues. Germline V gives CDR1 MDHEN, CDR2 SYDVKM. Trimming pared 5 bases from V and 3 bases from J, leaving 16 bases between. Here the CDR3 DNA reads TGTGCCAGCAGTCCCCGTTCGGGTTTTGACTATGGCTACACCTTC. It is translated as CASSPRSGFDYGYTF.

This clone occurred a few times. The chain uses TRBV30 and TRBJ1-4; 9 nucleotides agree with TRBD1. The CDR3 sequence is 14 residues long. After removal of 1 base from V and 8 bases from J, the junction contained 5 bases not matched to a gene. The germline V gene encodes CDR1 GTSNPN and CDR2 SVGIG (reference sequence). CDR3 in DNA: TGTGCCTGGAGTGACAGGGGGCTAGGGGAAAAACTGTTTTTT. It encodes CAWSDRGLGEKLFF.

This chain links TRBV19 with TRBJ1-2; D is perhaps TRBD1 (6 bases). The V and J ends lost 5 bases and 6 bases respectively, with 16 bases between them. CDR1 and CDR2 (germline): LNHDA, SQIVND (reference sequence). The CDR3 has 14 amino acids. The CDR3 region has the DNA TGTGCCAGTAGTCAGGTGAAGCAGGGGCATGGCTACACCTTC. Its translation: CASSQVKQGHGYTF. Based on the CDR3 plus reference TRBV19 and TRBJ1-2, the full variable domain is DGGITQSPKYLFRKEGQNVTLSCEQNLNHDAMYWYRQDPGQGLRLIYYSQIVNDFQKGDIAEGYSVSREKKESFPLTVTSAQKNPTAFYLCASSQVKQGHGYTFGSGTRLTVV.

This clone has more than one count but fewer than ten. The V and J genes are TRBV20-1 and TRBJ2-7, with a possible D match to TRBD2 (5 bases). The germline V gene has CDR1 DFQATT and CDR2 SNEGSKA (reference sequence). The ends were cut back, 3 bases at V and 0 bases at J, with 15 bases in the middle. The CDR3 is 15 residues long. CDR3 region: CSASVSMSGSYEQYF. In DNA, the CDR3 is TGCAGTGCTAGTGTTAGCATGAGCGGCTCCTACGAGCAGTACTTC.

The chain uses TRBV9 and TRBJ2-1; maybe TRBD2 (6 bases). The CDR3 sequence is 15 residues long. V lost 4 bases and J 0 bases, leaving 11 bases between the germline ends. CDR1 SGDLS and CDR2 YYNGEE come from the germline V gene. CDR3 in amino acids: CASSRTIRSYNEQFF. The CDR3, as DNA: TGTGCCAGCAGCAGGACTATCCGCTCCTACAATGAGCAGTTCTTC. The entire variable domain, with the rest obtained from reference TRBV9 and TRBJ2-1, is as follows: DSGVTQTPKHLITATGQRVTLRCSPRSGDLSVYWYQQSLDQGLQFLIQYYNGEERAKGNILERFSAQQFPDLHSELNLSSLELGDSALYFCASSRTIRSYNEQFFGPGTRLTVL.

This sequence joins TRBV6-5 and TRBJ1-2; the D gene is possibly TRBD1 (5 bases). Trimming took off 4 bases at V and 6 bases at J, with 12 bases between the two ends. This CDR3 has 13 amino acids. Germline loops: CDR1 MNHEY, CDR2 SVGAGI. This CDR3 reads CASSFDSPHGYTF. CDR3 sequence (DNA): TGTGCCAGCAGTTTTGACAGCCCCCATGGCTACACCTTC.

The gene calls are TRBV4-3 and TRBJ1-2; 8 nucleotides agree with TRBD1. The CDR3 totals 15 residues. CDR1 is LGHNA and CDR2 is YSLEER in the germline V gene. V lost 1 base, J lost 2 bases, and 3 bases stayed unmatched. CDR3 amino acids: CASSQGDRPNYGYTF. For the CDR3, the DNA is TGCGCCAGCAGCCAAGGGGACAGGCCGAACTATGGCTACACCTTC.

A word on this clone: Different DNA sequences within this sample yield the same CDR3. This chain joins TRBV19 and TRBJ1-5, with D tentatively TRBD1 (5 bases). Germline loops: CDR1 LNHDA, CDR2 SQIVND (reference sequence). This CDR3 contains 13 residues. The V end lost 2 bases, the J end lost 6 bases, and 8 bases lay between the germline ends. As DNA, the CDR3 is TGTGCCAGTAGTATACAGGGAGGTCAGCCCCAGCATTTT. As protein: CASSIQGGQPQHF.

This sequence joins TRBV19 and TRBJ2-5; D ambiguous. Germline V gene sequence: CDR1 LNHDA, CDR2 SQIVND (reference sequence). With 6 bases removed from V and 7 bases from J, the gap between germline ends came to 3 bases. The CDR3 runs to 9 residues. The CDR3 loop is CASSRTQYF. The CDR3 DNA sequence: TGTGCCAGTAGCAGGACCCAGTACTTC.

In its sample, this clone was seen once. CDR3 DNA: TGTGCCAGCAGTTCCCCCCGGATAGGGGAAGGCTACACCTTC. Protein sequence: CASSSPRIGEGYTF. This rearrangement joins TRBV6-6 to TRBJ1-2; weak D call: TRBD1 (5 bases). This CDR3 has 14 residues. Germline-derived CDR1 and CDR2 are MNHNY and SVGAGI (reference sequence). V lost 4 bases and J 8 bases, leaving 17 bases between the germline ends.

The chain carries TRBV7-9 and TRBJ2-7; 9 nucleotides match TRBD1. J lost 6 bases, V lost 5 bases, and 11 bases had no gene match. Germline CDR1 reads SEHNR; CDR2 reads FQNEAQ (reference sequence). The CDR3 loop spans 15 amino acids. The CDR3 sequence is CASSPYGTGISEQYF. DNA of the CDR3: TGTGCCAGCAGCCCCTATGGGACAGGGATTAGCGAGCAGTACTTC.

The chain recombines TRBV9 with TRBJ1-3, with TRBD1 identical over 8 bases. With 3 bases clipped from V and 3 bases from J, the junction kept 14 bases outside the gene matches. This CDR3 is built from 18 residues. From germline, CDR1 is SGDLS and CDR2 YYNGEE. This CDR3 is CASSDPPGQGYNGNTIYF. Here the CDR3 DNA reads TGTGCCAGCAGCGACCCCCCCGGACAGGGTTATAATGGAAACACCATATATTTT.

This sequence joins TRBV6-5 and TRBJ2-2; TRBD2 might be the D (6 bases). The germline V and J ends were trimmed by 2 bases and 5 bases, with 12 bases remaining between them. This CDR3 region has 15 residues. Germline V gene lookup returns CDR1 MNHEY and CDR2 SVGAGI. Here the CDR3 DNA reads TGTGCCAGCAGTTACAGCTCAGGGAGGACCGGGGAGCTGTTTTTT. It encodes CASSYSSGRTGELFF.

The CDR3 sequence: CASSSFPTDPGFF. The CDR3 coding sequence is TGTGCCAGCAGTTCCTTCCCGACAGATCCCGGTTTCTTT. V is TRBV6-2 or TRBV6-3 and J is TRBJ1-1, with D possibly TRBD1 on 5 matching bases. Looked up from germline, CDR1 is MNHEY and CDR2 is SVGEGT. The CDR3 is 13 residues long. Trimming removed 4 bases from V and 13 bases from J, with 19 bases in between.

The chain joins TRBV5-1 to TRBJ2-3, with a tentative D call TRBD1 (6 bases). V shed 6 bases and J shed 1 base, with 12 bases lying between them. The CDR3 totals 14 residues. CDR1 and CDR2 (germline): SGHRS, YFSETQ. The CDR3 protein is CASNAGQRTDTQYF. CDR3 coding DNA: TGCGCCAGCAACGCTGGACAGCGCACAGATACGCAGTATTTT.

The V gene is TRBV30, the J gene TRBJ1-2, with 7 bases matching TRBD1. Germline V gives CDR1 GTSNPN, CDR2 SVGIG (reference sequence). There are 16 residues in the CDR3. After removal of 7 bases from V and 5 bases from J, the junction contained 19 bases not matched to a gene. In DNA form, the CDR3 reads TGTGCCTCCGCACTCGGGGGCCTATCAGGGGGATATGGCTACACCTTC. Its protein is CASALGGLSGGYGYTF. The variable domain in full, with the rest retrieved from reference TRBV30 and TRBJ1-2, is SQTIHQWPATLVQPVGSPLSLECTVEGTSNPNLYWYRQAAGRGLQLLFYSVGIGQISSEVPQNLSASRPQDRQFILSSKKLLLSDSGFYLCASALGGLSGGYGYTFGSGTRLTVV.

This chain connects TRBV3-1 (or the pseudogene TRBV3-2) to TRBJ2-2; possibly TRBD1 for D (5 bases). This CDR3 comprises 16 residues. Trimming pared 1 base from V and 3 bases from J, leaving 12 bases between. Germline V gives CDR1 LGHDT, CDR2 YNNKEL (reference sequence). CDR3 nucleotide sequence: TGTGCCAGCAGCCAAGTCCAAGGGGTGTACACCGGGGAGCTGTTTTTT. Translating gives CASSQVQGVYTGELFF.

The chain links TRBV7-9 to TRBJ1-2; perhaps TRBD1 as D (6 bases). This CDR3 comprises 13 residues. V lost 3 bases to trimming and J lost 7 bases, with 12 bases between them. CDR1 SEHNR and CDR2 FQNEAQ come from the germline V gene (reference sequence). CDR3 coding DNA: TGTGCCAGCAGCTTTTCAGGGGTCCCTGGCTACACCTTC. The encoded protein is CASSFSGVPGYTF.

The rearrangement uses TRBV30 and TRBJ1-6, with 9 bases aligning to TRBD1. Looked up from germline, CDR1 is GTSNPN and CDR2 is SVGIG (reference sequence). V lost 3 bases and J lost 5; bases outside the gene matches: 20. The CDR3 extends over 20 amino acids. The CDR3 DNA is TGTGCCTGGAGCACCCCCAAAAACCTCCCTCGGGACAGGGATAATTCACCCCTCCACTTT. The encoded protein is CAWSTPKNLPRDRDNSPLHF.

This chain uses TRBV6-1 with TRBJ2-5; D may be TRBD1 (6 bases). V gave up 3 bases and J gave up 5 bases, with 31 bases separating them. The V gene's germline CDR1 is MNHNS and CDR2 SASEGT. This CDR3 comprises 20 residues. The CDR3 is CASSELAKTNFAGRGETQYF. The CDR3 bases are TGTGCCAGCAGTGAGTTGGCGAAGACAAATTTTGCGGGCAGGGGTGAGACCCAGTACTTC.

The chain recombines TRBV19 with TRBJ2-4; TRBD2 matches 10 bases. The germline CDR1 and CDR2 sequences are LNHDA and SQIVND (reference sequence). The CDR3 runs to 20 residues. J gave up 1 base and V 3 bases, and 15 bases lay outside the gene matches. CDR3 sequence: CASSIGASGSLSGAKNIQYF. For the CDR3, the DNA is TGTGCCAGTAGTATTGGTGCTAGCGGGAGTTTGAGCGGTGCCAAAAACATTCAGTACTTC.

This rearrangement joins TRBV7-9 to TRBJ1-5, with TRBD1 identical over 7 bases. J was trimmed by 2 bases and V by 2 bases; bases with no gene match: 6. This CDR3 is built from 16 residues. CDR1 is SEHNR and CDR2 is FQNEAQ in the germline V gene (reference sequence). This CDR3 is CASSLNKGAGNQPQHF. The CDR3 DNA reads TGTGCCAGCAGCTTAAACAAGGGGGCAGGCAATCAGCCCCAGCATTTT.

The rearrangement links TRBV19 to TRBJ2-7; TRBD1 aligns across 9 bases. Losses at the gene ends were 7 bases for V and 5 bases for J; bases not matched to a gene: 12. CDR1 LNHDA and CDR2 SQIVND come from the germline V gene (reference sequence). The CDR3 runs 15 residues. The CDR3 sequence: CASNSPGQGTHEQYF. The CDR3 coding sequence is TGTGCCAGTAACTCTCCGGGACAGGGAACCCACGAGCAGTACTTC.

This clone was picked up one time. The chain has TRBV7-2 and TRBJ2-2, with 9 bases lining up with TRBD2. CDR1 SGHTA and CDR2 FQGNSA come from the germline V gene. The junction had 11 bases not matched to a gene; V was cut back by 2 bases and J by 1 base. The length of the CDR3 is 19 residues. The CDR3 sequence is CASSLLAGSGPGNTGELFF. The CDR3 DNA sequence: TGTGCCAGCAGCTTACTAGCGGGGTCTGGGCCTGGGAACACCGGGGAGCTGTTTTTT.